This T cell receptor beta chain was profiled in a study of blood T cell repertoires in COVID-19. In the study overall: Samples of COVID-19 (acute and convalescent) were obtained from the United States, Italy and Spain. PBMCs, B-cell-depleted T cells, or T cells provided the cDNA or gDNA that made up the material.

Original methodology: Nucleated cell counts were estimated from reference gene primer amplification. TCRdb keeps only in-frame clones here, not all; method: immunoSEQ multiplex PCR. V, J and clone size are those of that table, while D and trimming were read from the DNA. The sample lists about 200,000 clones, around 80% occurring once. Trimming cost V 2 bases and J 9 bases, with 7 bases left between them. This CDR3 region has 11 residues. The germline V gene has CDR1 SGHAT and CDR2 FQNNGV. The source material was peripheral blood. The sequence was obtained from an elderly woman with COVID-19, enrolled during active disease. The chain has TRBV11-2 and TRBJ1-1; D unresolved. The CDR3 spells CASSLSGKAFF. CDR3 coding DNA: TGTGCCAGCAGCTTATCAGGAAAAGCTTTCTTT.